These 11 T cell receptor beta chains share one sample of origin, sequenced in a study of blood T cell repertoires in COVID-19. Measured with immunoSEQ multiplex PCR; TCRdb has only the in-frame clones, and not every one. The sample shows around 270,000 clones, about 85% of them seen only once. Sequenced sample: peripheral blood. These receptors all stem from a human donor with COVID-19, enrolled during active disease. The donor label of this sample is uncertain.

A remark on this clone: Germline is not matched at one junction end, which may reflect a read error. This chain uses TRBV7-7 with TRBJ2-1, with D perhaps matching TRBD2 (6 bases). This CDR3 is 15 amino acids long. Per the germline V gene, CDR1 is SSHAT and CDR2 is FNYEAQ (reference sequence). The CDR3 DNA reads as TGTGCTAGCAGCGCAGGAAACGGGCGGGGAAATGAGCAGTTCTTC. Its translation: CASSAGNGRGNEQFF. Full variable domain (remainder filled in from reference TRBV7-7 and TRBJ2-1): GAGVSQSPRYKVTKRGQDVTLRCDPISSHATLYWYQQALGQGPEFLTYFNYEAQPDKSGLPSDRFSAERPEGSISTLTIQRTEQRDSAMYRCASSAGNGRGNEQFFGPGTRLTVL.

This clone was seen only a few times. V usage is TRBV3-1 (or the pseudogene TRBV3-2) and J usage is TRBJ1-2, with 8 bases lining up with TRBD1. Trimming at V came to 4 bases and at J to 7 bases, leaving 11 bases not matched to a gene. This CDR3 region has 15 residues. Germline V gives CDR1 LGHDT, CDR2 YNNKEL (reference sequence). In DNA, the CDR3 is TGTGCCAGCAGCCGAACCAGGGGGCCTTGGCCTGGCTACACCTTC. It translates to CASSRTRGPWPGYTF.

The CDR3 sequence: CASTWTDAYTGELFF. The CDR3 coding sequence is TGTGCCAGCACCTGGACTGATGCATACACCGGGGAGCTGTTTTTT. The J gene is TRBJ2-2, the V gene TRBV6-5; D perhaps matches TRBD2 (5 bases). The V and J ends lost 7 bases and 3 bases respectively, with 15 bases between them. Germline-derived CDR1 and CDR2 are MNHEY and SVGAGI. The CDR3 is made up of 15 amino acids.

The chain recombines TRBV29-1 with TRBJ2-1, with TRBD1 matching 7 bases. V lost 6 bases to trimming and J lost 0 bases; unmatched junction nucleotides: 8. CDR1 is SQVTM and CDR2 is ANQGSEA in the germline V gene. CDR3 size: 15 residues. The CDR3: CSVDRPYSSYNEQFF. The DNA for the CDR3 is TGCAGCGTGGACAGGCCGTATTCCTCCTACAATGAGCAGTTCTTC.

The CDR3 sequence is CASSTGTVVLSSYNSPLHF. CDR3 nucleotides: TGTGCCAGCAGCACTGGGACAGTAGTGTTGAGCTCCTATAATTCACCCCTCCACTTT. This chain joins TRBV5-6 and TRBJ1-6; 7 bases are a match to TRBD1. Unmatched junction bases numbered 13, after V lost 4 bases and J lost 0 bases. The CDR3 runs to 19 residues. Germline values: CDR1 SGHDT, CDR2 YYEEEE.

CDR3 amino acids: CSASAGEGAQYF. Here the CDR3 DNA reads TGCAGTGCTAGTGCGGGAGAGGGCGCGCAGTACTTC. This chain uses TRBV20-1 with TRBJ2-7, with 7 bases lining up with TRBD2. The CDR3 runs to 12 residues. Trimming cost V 3 bases and J 9 bases; bases outside gene matches: 8. Germline values: CDR1 DFQATT, CDR2 SNEGSKA (reference sequence).

The V gene is TRBV30, the J gene TRBJ2-5; 11 bases map to TRBD2. The junction had 9 bases not matched to a gene; V was cut back by 3 bases and J by 0 bases. This CDR3 is 17 amino acids long. The V gene's germline CDR1 is GTSNPN and CDR2 SVGIG (reference sequence). The CDR3 DNA follows: TGTGCCTGGAGCGGCCGGGGTAGCGGGAGGGACCAAGAGACCCAGTACTTC. Its protein is CAWSGRGSGRDQETQYF. Full variable domain (outside the CDR3, taken from reference TRBV30 and TRBJ2-5): SQTIHQWPATLVQPVGSPLSLECTVEGTSNPNLYWYRQAAGRGLQLLFYSVGIGQISSEVPQNLSASRPQDRQFILSSKKLLLSDSGFYLCAWSGRGSGRDQETQYFGPGTRLLVL.

V is TRBV6-5 and J is TRBJ2-1, with TRBD2 as a possible D gene (6 bases). V lost 7 bases to trimming and J lost 8 bases, with 21 bases between them. Germline V gene sequence: CDR1 MNHEY, CDR2 SVGAGI. CDR3 length: 15 amino acids. The CDR3 protein is CASMPTRLLVDEQFF. CDR3 DNA sequence: TGTGCCAGCATGCCGACTAGGCTTTTGGTCGATGAGCAGTTCTTC.

This chain uses TRBV19 with TRBJ2-6, with D perhaps matching TRBD1 (6 bases). Trimming took off 7 bases at V and 0 bases at J, with 16 bases between the two ends. The CDR3 sequence is 17 residues long. Germline CDR1 and CDR2: LNHDA and SQIVND (reference sequence). CDR3: CASNPGTTSSGANVLTF. The CDR3 bases are TGTGCCAGTAATCCCGGGACAACCAGCTCTGGGGCCAACGTCCTGACTTTC.

The chain uses TRBV2 and TRBJ1-5, with D possibly being TRBD1 (6 bases). Looked up from germline, CDR1 is SNHLY and CDR2 is FYNNEI. The CDR3 has 14 amino acids. Trimming took 6 bases from V and 1 from J, leaving 10 bases between them. This chain's CDR3 is CASRGDNSNQPQHF. The DNA for the CDR3 is TGTGCCAGCAGAGGGGACAACAGCAATCAGCCCCAGCATTTT.

A single count supports this clone. CDR3 in DNA: TGTGCCAGCCGACAGGGTGGACATCAGCCCCAGCATTTT. Protein sequence: CASRQGGHQPQHF. The genes are TRBV12-3 or TRBV12-4 and TRBJ1-5; 7 bases align to TRBD1. V trimming: 8 bases; J trimming: 5 bases; junction bases outside the gene matches: 6. The length of the CDR3 is 13 residues.